Presented here are 26 T cell receptor beta chains from one specimen sequenced in a study of cytomegalovirus exposure and HLA in healthy donors. The PCR employed 60 Vbeta primers together with 13 Jbeta primers. TCRdb's table, derived via immunoSEQ multiplex PCR, lists solely in-frame clones and lacks some. The sample holds 100,000 to 150,000 clones, approximately 17% seen once. The sequenced material came from PBMCs. These receptor sequences come from a female donor in good health and CMV-seropositive.

This sequence joins TRBV18 and TRBJ2-6; D possibly corresponds to TRBD1 (5 bases). Germline V CDR1 and CDR2: KGHSH, LQKENI. The V gene lost 2 bases and the J gene lost 0 bases, with 11 bases spanning the gap. This CDR3 spans 17 amino acids. The CDR3 protein is CASSPAQVYSGANVLTF. Here the CDR3 DNA reads TGTGCCAGCTCACCAGCACAGGTTTACTCTGGGGCCAACGTCCTGACTTTC.

The chain joins TRBV7-6 to TRBJ2-7, with a possible D match to TRBD1 (7 bases). The CDR3 runs to 16 residues. The V and J ends lost 5 bases and 0 bases respectively, with 17 bases between them. Germline values: CDR1 SGHVS, CDR2 FNYEAQ. This chain's CDR3 is CASSPTRRGLSYEQYF. The CDR3 region has the DNA TGTGCCAGCAGCCCCACAAGGAGGGGGCTCTCCTACGAGCAGTACTTC. The full variable domain, in which reference TRBV7-6 and TRBJ2-7 provide the parts outside the CDR3, is GAGVSQSPRYKVTKRGQDVALRCDPISGHVSLYWYRQALGQGPEFLTYFNYEAQQDKSGLPNDRFSAERPEGSISTLTIQRTEQRDSAMYRCASSPTRRGLSYEQYFGPGTRLTVT.

V is TRBV6-5 and J is TRBJ1-4; D unresolved. V was trimmed by 1 base and J by 3 bases, leaving 9 bases between them. CDR1 and CDR2 (germline): MNHEY, SVGAGI. This CDR3 has 15 amino acids. The DNA of the CDR3 is TGTGCCAGCAGTTACTTGAATCGAGCTAATGAAAAACTGTTTTTT. Its protein product is CASSYLNRANEKLFF.

This clone has more than one count but fewer than ten. The rearrangement uses TRBV5-1 and TRBJ1-2; the match to TRBD1 covers 7 bases. Trimming at V came to 4 bases and at J to 2 bases, leaving 8 bases not matched to a gene. Per germline, CDR1 SGHRS and CDR2 YFSETQ. The CDR3 sequence is 15 residues long. The CDR3: CASSMPPGQNYGYTF. CDR3 nucleotides: TGCGCCAGCAGCATGCCACCGGGACAGAACTATGGCTACACCTTC.

V usage is TRBV5-6 and J usage is TRBJ2-7, with a possible D match to TRBD1 (5 bases). Per the germline V gene, CDR1 is SGHDT and CDR2 is YYEEEE. The CDR3 spans 16 residues. Trimming cost V 4 bases and J 5 bases, with 22 bases left between them. The CDR3 here is CASSHPYGQGPHEQYF. The CDR3 DNA follows: TGTGCCAGCAGCCATCCCTATGGGCAGGGTCCCCACGAGCAGTACTTC.

This clone was recorded a few times. The rearrangement uses TRBV5-4 and TRBJ2-7; 8 nucleotides align to TRBD1. V lost 5 bases to trimming and J lost 2 bases; unmatched junction nucleotides: 3. The CDR3 is 13 amino acids. Germline lookup yields CDR1 SGHNT and CDR2 YYREEE (reference sequence). The CDR3 DNA reads TGTGCCAGCAGTAGGGACAGGACCTACGAGCAGTACTTC. As protein: CASSRDRTYEQYF.

The chain employs TRBV9 and TRBJ1-6; no definite D call. Trimming removed 0 bases at V and 8 bases at J, with 9 bases between. The length of the CDR3 is 14 residues. The V gene's germline CDR1 is SGDLS and CDR2 YYNGEE. The CDR3 DNA reads as TGTGCCAGCAGCGTAGAAATGGCCGATTCACCCCTCCACTTT. This sequence encodes CASSVEMADSPLHF.

The chain joins TRBV6-5 to TRBJ2-7; 7 bases match TRBD1. Trimming cost V 7 bases and J 3 bases; bases outside gene matches: 12. The CDR3 covers 15 residues. CDR1 MNHEY and CDR2 SVGAGI come from the germline V gene. CDR3 coding DNA: TGTGCCAGCAAACGACACGGGACAGAGCACTACGAGCAGTACTTC. Encoded protein: CASKRHGTEHYEQYF.

This clone was seen more than once but under ten times. The gene calls are TRBV5-1 and TRBJ2-1; D is possibly TRBD2 (5 bases). The CDR3 length is 15 residues. CDR1 is SGHRS, CDR2 YFSETQ, per germline. With 4 bases removed from V and 2 bases from J, the gap between germline ends came to 13 bases. Here the CDR3 reads CASSLGELPYNEQFF. Here the CDR3 DNA reads TGCGCCAGCAGCCTTGGGGAGTTGCCCTACAATGAGCAGTTCTTC.

There are a few counts of this clone. The chain combines TRBV28 with TRBJ1-5, with 7 nucleotides matching TRBD1. Losses at the gene ends were 3 bases for V and 2 bases for J; bases not matched to a gene: 7. Germline V gives CDR1 MDHEN, CDR2 SYDVKM. There are 16 residues in the CDR3. CDR3 DNA: TGTGCCAGCAGTTTGGGTCCGGGGACAGGCAATCAGCCCCAGCATTTT. It is translated as CASSLGPGTGNQPQHF. Looking up the rest from reference TRBV28 and TRBJ1-5 gives the full variable domain: DVKVTQSSRYLVKRTGEKVFLECVQDMDHENMFWYRQDPGLGLRLIYFSYDVKMKEKGDIPEGYSVSREKKERFSLILESASTNQTSMYLCASSLGPGTGNQPQHFGDGTRLSIL.

This clone was recorded only once. The gene calls are TRBV9 and TRBJ2-1, with 9 bases lining up with TRBD2. The CDR3 runs 15 residues. Germline CDR1 reads SGDLS; CDR2 reads YYNGEE. The junction had 8 bases not matched to a gene; V was cut back by 4 bases and J by 6 bases. The CDR3 DNA reads TGTGCCAGCAGCAGCAGGACTAGCGCGACCAATGAGCAGTTCTTC. This translates into CASSSRTSATNEQFF.

The rearrangement uses TRBV7-6 and TRBJ1-6; 10 bases are a match to TRBD1. The junction had 4 bases not matched to a gene; V was cut back by 10 bases and J by 7 bases. CDR3 length equals 13 residues. Germline-derived CDR1 and CDR2 are SGHVS and FNYEAQ. CDR3 region: CATQGQGNSPLHF. DNA for the CDR3: TGTGCCACCCAGGGACAGGGGAATTCACCCCTCCACTTT.

The J gene is TRBJ2-5, the V gene TRBV21-1; the table's D call TRBD1 went unverified against the DNA. TRBV21-1 is given as a pseudogene. The CDR3 consists of 15 residues. This CDR3 is CASSKDRTAQETQYF. CDR3 sequence (DNA): TGTGCCAGCAGCAAAGACAGGACAGCCCAAGAGACCCAGTACTTC.

This clone was counted a few times. The V call is TRBV4-1, the J call TRBJ2-3; 9 positions match TRBD1. The V and J ends lost 0 bases and 0 bases, in that order; junction bases with no gene match: 7. CDR1 and CDR2 (germline): MGHRA, YSYEKL. The CDR3 is 18 amino acids. This CDR3 reads CASSQDPGQGSSTDTQYF. The CDR3 DNA follows: TGCGCCAGCAGCCAAGACCCCGGACAGGGGTCGAGCACAGATACGCAGTATTTT.

This clone has more than one count but fewer than ten. The chain joins TRBV5-4 to TRBJ2-3; TRBD2 matches at 7 bases. V gave up 0 bases and J gave up 4 bases; unmatched junction bases: 5. CDR3 size: 15 residues. The V gene's germline CDR1 is SGHNT and CDR2 YYREEE (reference sequence). The CDR3: CASSLGTRVSDTQYF. The CDR3 DNA reads as TGTGCCAGCAGCTTGGGGACTAGGGTATCAGATACGCAGTATTTT.

This clone was seen only a few times. The chain couples TRBV18 to TRBJ1-5, with a weak D call TRBD1 (6 bases). CDR3 length: 14 amino acids. Germline V gene lookup returns CDR1 KGHSH and CDR2 LQKENI. The V end was cut by 3 bases, the J end by 2 bases, with 8 bases between. In DNA form, the CDR3 reads TGTGCCAGCTCACCCTCAGGGGGCAATCAGCCCCAGCATTTT. It yields the protein CASSPSGGNQPQHF.

The chain joins TRBV29-1 to TRBJ2-1; 7 nucleotides line up with TRBD2. Germline assignment: CDR1 SQVTM and CDR2 ANQGSEA. With V trimmed by 5 bases and J by 4 bases, 11 bases remained unmatched. The CDR3 consists of 15 residues. The chain's CDR3 is CSVRYPGTTYNEQFF. The CDR3 nucleotides are TGCAGCGTTCGGTACCCAGGGACTACGTACAATGAGCAGTTCTTC.

The chain joins TRBV19 to TRBJ1-1; 10 bases line up with TRBD1. V lost 6 bases and J lost 1; bases outside the gene matches: 20. Germline-derived CDR1 and CDR2 are LNHDA and SQIVND (reference sequence). The CDR3 runs to 20 residues. For the CDR3, the DNA is TGTGCCAGTAGCTCTTTGGTCGGATTCCGGGACAGGGGTCAGAACACTGAAGCTTTCTTT. Its protein product is CASSSLVGFRDRGQNTEAFF.

This clone showed up just a few times. The chain employs TRBV5-1 and TRBJ1-2, with 9 nucleotides matching TRBD1. The CDR3 totals 15 residues. Germline CDR1 and CDR2: SGHRS and YFSETQ. Germline trimming cut 0 bases from V and 1 base from J; bases unmatched to any gene: 1. The CDR3 region has the DNA TGCGCCAGCAGCTTGGGGGACAGGGTTAACTATGGCTACACCTTC. The encoded protein is CASSLGDRVNYGYTF.

This chain links TRBV1 with TRBJ1-2; TRBD1, the table's D call, was not compared with the DNA. TRBV1 is reported as a pseudogene. This CDR3 region has 18 residues. CDR3 bases: TGCACCAGCAGCCATTCTCCCCCGACAGGGGGCAAAGACTATGGCTACACCTTC. The encoded protein is CTSSHSPPTGGKDYGYTF.

The chain employs TRBV5-6 and TRBJ1-4; D not resolved. The CDR3 has 14 residues. Trimming pared 1 base from V and 8 bases from J, leaving 12 bases between. CDR1 and CDR2 from the germline V gene are SGHDT and YYEEEE. The CDR3 protein is CASSLTQIYEKLFF. CDR3 DNA: TGTGCCAGCAGCTTGACACAGATTTACGAAAAACTGTTTTTT. The entire variable domain, with the rest obtained from reference TRBV5-6 and TRBJ1-4, is as follows: DAGVTQSPTHLIKTRGQQVTLRCSPKSGHDTVSWYQQALGQGPQFIFQYYEEEERQRGNFPDRFSGHQFPNYSSELNVNALLLGDSALYLCASSLTQIYEKLFFGSGTQLSVL.

The chain employs TRBV27 and TRBJ2-7, with D possibly matching TRBD1 (6 bases). This CDR3 region has 17 residues. Germline V gene lookup returns CDR1 MNHEY and CDR2 SMNVEV (reference sequence). The ends were cut back, 2 bases at V and 3 bases at J, with 20 bases in the middle. CDR3 nucleotides: TGTGCCAGCAGTTTAGGGTATGGGGTAGGGGGTCTCTACGAGCAGTACTTC. Translating it yields CASSLGYGVGGLYEQYF.

DNA for the CDR3: TGTGCCAGCAGCCAAGCCGCCAGAGCGGGAGGGTACCAAGAGACCCAGTACTTC. Translating it yields CASSQAARAGGYQETQYF. The V gene is TRBV4-2, the J gene TRBJ2-5, with 10 bases matching TRBD2. CDR1 and CDR2 from the germline V gene are LGHNA and YNFKEQ. CDR3 length equals 18 residues. Trimming took 1 base from V and 0 from J; bases not matched to a gene: 8.

This sequence joins TRBV28 and TRBJ2-2; TRBD1 agrees at 7 bases. The CDR3 covers 15 residues. Germline CDR1 is MDHEN and CDR2 is SYDVKM. J lost 6 bases, V lost 6 bases, and 10 bases had no gene match. The CDR3 coding sequence is TGTGCCAGCAGCCCACTCCTACAGGGGTCCGGGGAGCTGTTTTTT. It yields the protein CASSPLLQGSGELFF.

V and J are TRBV18 and TRBJ1-1, with D maybe TRBD1 (6 bases). From germline, CDR1 is KGHSH and CDR2 LQKENI. The CDR3 is made up of 13 amino acids. V was shortened by 3 bases and J by 6 bases, with 11 bases between the two germline ends. The CDR3 sequence is CASSPSGQAEAFF. CDR3 nucleotides: TGTGCCAGCTCACCGTCGGGACAAGCTGAAGCTTTCTTT.

This chain connects TRBV28 to TRBJ2-7; 7 positions match TRBD1. From germline, CDR1 is MDHEN and CDR2 SYDVKM. This CDR3 has 12 amino acids. Trimming took 7 bases from V and 5 from J; bases not matched to a gene: 5. The CDR3 sequence: CASTRDRNEQYF. The DNA for the CDR3 is TGTGCCAGCACCAGGGACAGAAACGAGCAGTACTTC.